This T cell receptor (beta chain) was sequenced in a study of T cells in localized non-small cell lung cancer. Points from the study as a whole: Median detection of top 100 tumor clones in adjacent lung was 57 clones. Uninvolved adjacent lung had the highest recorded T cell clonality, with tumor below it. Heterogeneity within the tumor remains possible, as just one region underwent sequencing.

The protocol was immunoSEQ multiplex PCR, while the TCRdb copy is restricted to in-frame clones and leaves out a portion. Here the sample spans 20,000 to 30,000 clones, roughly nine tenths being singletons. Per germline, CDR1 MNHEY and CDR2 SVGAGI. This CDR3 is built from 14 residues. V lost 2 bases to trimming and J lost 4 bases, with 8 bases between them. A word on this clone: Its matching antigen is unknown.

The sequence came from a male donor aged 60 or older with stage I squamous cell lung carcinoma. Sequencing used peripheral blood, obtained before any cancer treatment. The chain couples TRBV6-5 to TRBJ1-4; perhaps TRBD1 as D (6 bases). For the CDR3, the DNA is TGTGCCAGCAGTTACGGACAGAATAATGAAAAACTGTTTTTT. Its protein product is CASSYGQNNEKLFF.